Detailed here is one TCR beta chain. No antigen is known for it. The sample is drawn from a study of shared clonotypes between healthy human individuals. As for the study in general: CD4 naive and memory got three plates each, CD8 naive two, CD8 memory one. General study points: Naive CD4 clonotypes were shared across several donors at 4.5% to 6.5%.

The germline V gene has CDR1 LNHDA and CDR2 SQIVND (reference sequence). The V gene end was trimmed by 2 bases and the J gene end by 4 bases; junction bases not matched to a gene: 6. This CDR3 comprises 15 residues. CD4+ cells were split into CD45RA+ naive and CD45RA-negative memory subsets. Clones were read by immunoSEQ multiplex PCR, and TCRdb kept only the in-frame ones, dropping some. Among 2.3 million or so clones, 93% were seen once, and the ten largest hold 0.35% to 0.5%. The chain recombines TRBV19 with TRBJ1-2; 8 bases are shared with TRBD1. The sequencing sample was made of naive CD4+ T cells from PBMCs. Subset given: CD45RA+ positively selected. This TCR came from a man between 18 and 35 years old in good health. Some clones in this sample may be carry-over from other donors' samples. The CDR3, as DNA: TGTGCCAGTAGTATAAGAGGGACAGGTCTCTATGGCTACACCTTC. Its translation is CASSIRGTGLYGYTF.